Presented here are 30 T cell receptor beta chains from one specimen sequenced in a study. TCRdb re-called the 5' RACE reads through MiXCR, storing one row per CDR3 protein. The sample holds just under 65,000 distinct CDR3 sequences, 22% seen once. The sample consisted of memory CD4+ T cells sorted from a lymph node. Subset of the sample: memory CD4+ T cells, CD4+CD45RO+CD25-. These TCRs come from a female donor with breast cancer.

At least ten counts were recorded for this clonotype. The gene calls are TRBV5-1 and TRBJ1-1; weak D call: TRBD1 (6 bases). The CDR3 spans 15 residues. V was shortened by 4 bases and J by 3 bases, with 16 bases between the two germline ends. In germline, CDR1 is SGHRS, CDR2 YFSETQ. CDR3 in amino acids: CASSPQGGVYTEAFF. DNA of the CDR3: TGCGCCAGCAGCCCCCAAGGGGGGGTGTACACTGAAGCTTTCTTT.

This clonotype was observed many times. The genes are TRBV5-1 and TRBJ2-3, with D perhaps TRBD2 (5 bases). This CDR3 spans 14 amino acids. The V gene lost 7 bases and the J gene lost 0 bases, with 12 bases spanning the gap. Germline V CDR1 and CDR2: SGHRS, YFSETQ. DNA for the CDR3: TGCGCCAGCCGTCCCGGACTTAGCACAGATACGCAGTATTTT. Its protein product is CASRPGLSTDTQYF.

This clonotype was recorded a few times. The chain couples TRBV15 to TRBJ2-3; no reliable D call. There are 13 residues in the CDR3. V gave up 1 base and J gave up 2 bases, with 4 bases separating them. CDR1 and CDR2 from the germline V gene are LNHNV and YYDKDF (reference sequence). The CDR3 bases are TGTGCCACCAGCAGAGCGTCCACAGATACGCAGTATTTT. This gives the protein CATSRASTDTQYF.

In its sample, this clonotype was seen many times. The chain is built from TRBV5-1 and TRBJ2-5, with TRBD1 matching over 8 bases. Germline CDR1 SGHRS, CDR2 YFSETQ. The CDR3 consists of 14 residues. With V trimmed by 4 bases and J by 3 bases, 5 bases remained unmatched. The CDR3 is CASSPAGGKETQYF. The CDR3 coding sequence is TGCGCCAGCAGCCCGGCAGGGGGCAAAGAGACCCAGTACTTC.

This clonotype was picked up many times. The V and J genes are TRBV20-1 and TRBJ2-3; D might be TRBD1 or TRBD2, each matching 5 bases. The CDR3 runs 13 residues. Trimming shortened V by 7 bases and J by 1 base, and 12 bases separated the two germline ends. CDR1 is DFQATT and CDR2 is SNEGSKA in the germline V gene (reference sequence). CDR3 region: CSVVGAGTDTQYF. The CDR3 coding sequence is TGCAGTGTCGTCGGGGCGGGCACAGATACGCAGTATTTT.

This clonotype was seen a few times. The chain recombines TRBV7-2 with TRBJ2-3; 7 bases fit TRBD1. Germline values: CDR1 SGHTA, CDR2 FQGNSA. The CDR3 is 15 residues long. V shed 5 bases, J shed 0 bases, and the junction held 5 bases outside the gene matches. In nucleotides, the CDR3 is TGTGCCAGCAGCCCCAAGGGGGCTAGCACAGATACGCAGTATTTT. Translated: CASSPKGASTDTQYF.

This clonotype has a handful of counts. The chain couples TRBV20-1 to TRBJ2-5; 10 nucleotides agree with TRBD2. Germline V gene data show CDR1 as DFQATT and CDR2 as SNEGSKA (reference sequence). This CDR3 region has 14 residues. Trimming cost V 7 bases and J 6 bases; bases outside gene matches: 11. This CDR3 reads CSVNHLAGAKTQYF. DNA of the CDR3: TGCAGTGTCAACCACCTAGCGGGAGCGAAGACCCAGTACTTC.

V is TRBV28 and J is TRBJ2-2; D is undetermined. CDR3 length equals 14 residues. Germline values: CDR1 MDHEN, CDR2 SYDVKM. V shed 3 bases and J shed 6 bases, with 11 bases lying between them. The CDR3 sequence is CASSLTVLPGELFF. In DNA, the CDR3 is TGTGCCAGCAGTTTGACGGTGCTGCCCGGGGAGCTGTTTTTT.

Many counts were recorded for this clonotype. The V gene is TRBV7-8, the J gene TRBJ2-3; 12 bases are a match to TRBD1. Trimming took 5 bases from V and 7 from J; bases not matched to a gene: 10. The CDR3 spans 16 residues. The V gene's germline CDR1 is SGHVS and CDR2 FQNEAQ. DNA of the CDR3: TGTGCCAGCAGCCAAGGGCCGGGACAGGGGGCGTATACGCAGTATTTT. It translates to CASSQGPGQGAYTQYF.

This clonotype appeared once. The chain couples TRBV29-1 to TRBJ2-5; perhaps TRBD2 as D (7 bases). V lost 4 bases, J lost 6 bases, and 18 bases lay in between. CDR3 length equals 14 residues. In germline, CDR1 is SQVTM, CDR2 ANQGSEA. CDR3 nucleotide sequence: TGCAGCGTTGTCTTCCTGGGGGGGACACAGACCCAGTACTTC. This codes for CSVVFLGGTQTQYF.

This clonotype was found once. V usage is TRBV20-1 and J usage is TRBJ2-7; 9 bases line up with TRBD2. The CDR3 runs to 14 residues. The junction had 6 bases not matched to a gene; V was cut back by 3 bases and J by 3 bases. CDR1 and CDR2 (germline): DFQATT, SNEGSKA (reference sequence). This CDR3 reads CSASPRGRDYEQYF. The CDR3 bases are TGCAGTGCTAGCCCCCGCGGGAGGGACTACGAGCAGTACTTC.

Of note for this clonotype: The conserved closing phenylalanine or tryptophan is absent in this CDR3, likely reflecting a read error. This chain links TRBV6-1 with TRBJ1-2, with 7 bases fitting TRBD1. J lost 3 bases, V lost 10 bases, and 11 bases had no gene match. Germline values: CDR1 MNHNS, CDR2 SASEGT. The CDR3 consists of 14 residues. In DNA, the CDR3 is TGTGCCACCACAAAACCGGGACAGCACTATGGCTACACCTCC. Its protein is CATTKPGQHYGYTS.

The chain links TRBV14 to TRBJ2-5; D possibly matches TRBD1 or TRBD2 (6 bases each). CDR3 length: 13 residues. V was pared by 1 base and J by 5 bases, with 8 bases between. The V gene's germline CDR1 is SGHDN and CDR2 FVKESK. As DNA, the CDR3 is TGTGCCAGCAGCCAAGTAGGGGGGGAGACCCAGTACTTC. The encoded protein is CASSQVGGETQYF.

The chain employs TRBV3-1 and TRBJ1-2, with a weak D call TRBD1 (5 bases). The CDR3 length is 14 residues. Germline V gene lookup returns CDR1 LGHDT and CDR2 YNNKEL (reference sequence). V gave up 2 bases and J gave up 4 bases, with 11 bases separating them. The DNA of the CDR3 is TGTGCCAGCAGCCAACAGGGACCGAGCTATGGCTACACCTTC. It encodes CASSQQGPSYGYTF.

This clonotype was recorded at least ten times. The chain uses TRBV20-1 and TRBJ1-1, with a weak D call TRBD1 (6 bases). Germline V gene data show CDR1 as DFQATT and CDR2 as SNEGSKA (reference sequence). The CDR3 spans 13 residues. V lost 8 bases, J lost 2 bases, and 15 bases lay in between. The CDR3 region is CSRAGGGNTEAFF. The CDR3 region has the DNA TGCAGTCGCGCCGGAGGGGGTAACACTGAAGCTTTCTTT.

This chain uses TRBV5-1 with TRBJ1-2, with D possibly being TRBD1 (6 bases). Germline loops: CDR1 SGHRS, CDR2 YFSETQ. V was pared by 0 bases and J by 4 bases, with 13 bases between. The CDR3 is 15 residues long. CDR3 in DNA: TGCGCCAGCAGCTTGGGACAAACAGGGCCCTATGGCTACACCTTC. It translates to CASSLGQTGPYGYTF.

This clonotype was counted between two and nine times. V and J are TRBV6-1 and TRBJ1-2, with 8 bases matching TRBD1. CDR1 MNHNS and CDR2 SASEGT come from the germline V gene. J gave up 0 bases and V 4 bases, and 4 bases lay outside the gene matches. CDR3 length: 15 residues. CDR3 residues: CASSGGQGSNYGYTF. CDR3 DNA sequence: TGTGCCAGCAGTGGAGGACAGGGATCTAACTATGGCTACACCTTC.

The V gene is TRBV12-3 or TRBV12-4, the J gene TRBJ2-5; D gene ambiguous. This CDR3 is built from 12 residues. V was shortened by 6 bases and J by 4 bases, with 9 bases between the two germline ends. This chain's CDR3 is CASSPLRETQYF. In nucleotides, the CDR3 is TGTGCCAGCAGCCCACTTAGAGAGACCCAGTACTTC.

This clonotype was recorded at least ten times. The V and J genes are TRBV5-1 and TRBJ1-2; D unclear. Germline V gene lookup returns CDR1 SGHRS and CDR2 YFSETQ. This CDR3 comprises 15 residues. V was pared by 0 bases and J by 4 bases, with 13 bases between. The chain's CDR3 is CASSLGPAGPYGYTF. The CDR3 DNA sequence: TGCGCCAGCAGCTTGGGGCCGGCAGGACCCTATGGCTACACCTTC. Full variable domain (rest looked up from reference TRBV5-1 and TRBJ1-2): KAGVTQTPRYLIKTRGQQVTLSCSPISGHRSVSWYQQTPGQGLQFLFEYFSETQRNKGNFPGRFSGRQFSNSRSEMNVSTLELGDSALYLCASSLGPAGPYGYTFGSGTRLTVV.

V and J are TRBV7-2 and TRBJ2-7; D call uncertain. The V end lost 0 bases, the J end lost 6 bases, and 15 bases lay between the germline ends. The CDR3 totals 15 residues. Germline V gives CDR1 SGHTA, CDR2 FQGNSA. Here the CDR3 reads CASSLAPRPLAEQYF. The DNA of the CDR3 is TGTGCCAGCAGCTTAGCACCAAGGCCCTTAGCCGAGCAGTACTTC.

This clonotype was seen repeatedly, ten times or more. The chain employs TRBV20-1 and TRBJ1-2; 9 bases agree with TRBD1. Germline lookup yields CDR1 DFQATT and CDR2 SNEGSKA (reference sequence). The CDR3 loop spans 14 amino acids. With V trimmed by 0 bases and J by 5 bases, 4 bases remained unmatched. CDR3 in DNA: TGCAGTGCTAGAGAGGACAGGGGTACTTATGGCTACACCTTC. This sequence encodes CSAREDRGTYGYTF.

This chain uses TRBV5-1 with TRBJ1-5, with D unresolved. This CDR3 has 14 amino acids. CDR1 is SGHRS, CDR2 YFSETQ, per germline. V was trimmed by 0 bases and J by 3 bases, leaving 7 bases between them. DNA of the CDR3: TGCGCCAGCAGCTTGGGGCAGCCCAATCAGCCCCAGCATTTT. Translation gives CASSLGQPNQPQHF. The variable domain in full, completed from reference TRBV5-1 and TRBJ1-5, reads KAGVTQTPRYLIKTRGQQVTLSCSPISGHRSVSWYQQTPGQGLQFLFEYFSETQRNKGNFPGRFSGRQFSNSRSEMNVSTLELGDSALYLCASSLGQPNQPQHFGDGTRLSIL.

This clonotype was picked up many times. The V and J genes are TRBV5-1 and TRBJ2-1; D is unresolved. V was cut by 2 bases and J by 0 bases, with 12 bases left in between. The CDR3 is 16 residues long. Germline lookup yields CDR1 SGHRS and CDR2 YFSETQ. Here the CDR3 reads CASSFRPSSSYNEQFF. The CDR3 nucleotides are TGCGCCAGCAGCTTCCGTCCGTCGAGCTCCTACAATGAGCAGTTCTTC.

J is TRBJ2-3 and V is TRBV5-1; D is undetermined. The CDR3 sequence is 14 residues long. The germline V gene has CDR1 SGHRS and CDR2 YFSETQ. Between the trimmed V and J ends, which lost 2 bases and 5 bases, there was a span of 12 bases. CDR3 residues: CASSFPDAVDTQYF. The CDR3 DNA follows: TGCGCCAGCAGCTTCCCGGACGCCGTAGATACGCAGTATTTT.

As concerns this clonotype: The junction differs from germline at one of its ends, possibly a read error. The genes are TRBV28 and TRBJ2-7; 7 bases are a match to TRBD1. CDR3 length equals 14 residues. Germline V CDR1 and CDR2: MDHEN, SYDVKM. The DNA for the CDR3 is TGCGCCAGCAGGAAGGGACAGCCCTCCTACGAGCAGTGCTTC. Its protein is CASRKGQPSYEQCF.

The chain uses TRBV13 and TRBJ1-6, with 9 bases that match TRBD1. Germline V gene lookup returns CDR1 PRHDT and CDR2 FYEKMQ (reference sequence). J was trimmed by 5 bases and V by 4 bases; bases with no gene match: 3. The CDR3 has 15 amino acids. The CDR3: CASSWGQGHNSPLHF. The CDR3, as DNA: TGTGCCAGCAGCTGGGGACAGGGTCATAATTCACCCCTCCACTTT.

This clonotype was counted many times. J is TRBJ2-3 and V is TRBV4-3, with TRBD2 identical over 7 bases. The V and J ends lost 1 base and 0 bases, in that order; junction bases with no gene match: 4. CDR3 length: 16 residues. Looked up from germline, CDR1 is LGHNA and CDR2 is YSLEER. In DNA, the CDR3 is TGCGCCAGCAGCCAAGGAAGCGGGGTTAGCACAGATACGCAGTATTTT. Its translation: CASSQGSGVSTDTQYF.

The rearrangement uses TRBV6-5 and TRBJ2-1, with D unresolved. CDR1 is MNHEY, CDR2 SVGAGI, per germline. V lost 0 bases and J 7 bases, leaving 1 base between the germline ends. This CDR3 contains 11 residues. CDR3 amino acids: CASSYSNEQFF. As DNA, the CDR3 is TGTGCCAGCAGTTACTCTAATGAGCAGTTCTTC.

The chain combines TRBV6-6 with TRBJ2-3, with unresolved D. From germline, CDR1 is MNHNY and CDR2 SVGAGI (reference sequence). This CDR3 spans 14 amino acids. Trimming pared 0 bases from V and 4 bases from J, leaving 8 bases between. CDR3 loop: CASSYSGGSDTQYF. The CDR3 DNA reads as TGTGCCAGCAGTTACTCGGGCGGCTCAGATACGCAGTATTTT.

At least ten counts were recorded for this clonotype. CDR3 sequence (DNA): TGCAGCGTCGCTTGGGGCGCGGGTCAGCCCCAGCATTTT. Translated: CSVAWGAGQPQHF. V usage is TRBV29-1 and J usage is TRBJ1-5, with a tentative D call TRBD1 (5 bases). The germline V gene has CDR1 SQVTM and CDR2 ANQGSEA. The CDR3 loop spans 13 amino acids. The V and J ends lost 6 bases and 6 bases respectively, with 15 bases between them.